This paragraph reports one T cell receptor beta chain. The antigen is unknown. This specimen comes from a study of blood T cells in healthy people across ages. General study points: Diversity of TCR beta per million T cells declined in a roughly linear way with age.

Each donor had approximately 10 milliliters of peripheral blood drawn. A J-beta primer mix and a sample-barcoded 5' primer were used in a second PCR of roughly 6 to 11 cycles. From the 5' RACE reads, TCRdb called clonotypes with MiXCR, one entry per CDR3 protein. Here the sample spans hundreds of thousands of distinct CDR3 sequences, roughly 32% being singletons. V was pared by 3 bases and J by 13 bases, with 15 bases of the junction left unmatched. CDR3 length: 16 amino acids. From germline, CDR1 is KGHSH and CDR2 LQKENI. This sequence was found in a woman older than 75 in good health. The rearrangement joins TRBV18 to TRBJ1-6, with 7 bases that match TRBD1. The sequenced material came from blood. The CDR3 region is CASSPALRTGESPLHF. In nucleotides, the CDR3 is TGTGCCAGCTCACCGGCCCTCCGGACAGGCGAGTCCCCCCTCCACTTT.